This T cell receptor (beta chain) was sequenced for a study of CD8 T cells in ankylosing spondylitis. General study points: Several highly homologous variants made up a TCR beta motif that seemed to typify ankylosing spondylitis blood.

Quantitative 5'-RACE with molecular barcodes generated TCR beta libraries. Each CDR3 protein is one row after TCRdb ran MiXCR on the 5' RACE reads. The sample holds about 130,000 distinct CDR3 sequences, approximately 9.7% seen once. As regards this clonotype: Antigen specificity is unknown. With a much larger clone just one base away, this may be a read error.

The receptor's source is a male donor with ankylosing spondylitis or in good health (not recorded which). The specimen sequenced was blood, either unsorted or a sorted T cell fraction (not recorded which).

CDR3 DNA: TGTGCCAGCAGACCCAACGGCGGGAACTACACTGAGCAGTTCTTC. Translating it yields CASRPNGGNYTEQFF. J is TRBJ2-1 and V is TRBV7-2; weak D call: TRBD2 (6 bases). The CDR3 runs 15 residues. CDR1 and CDR2 (germline): SGHTA, FQGNSA.